This is a list of T cell receptor beta chains from one sample in a study of blood T cell repertoires in COVID-19. TCRdb's table, derived via immunoSEQ multiplex PCR, lists solely in-frame clones and lacks some. The sample has 50,000 to 65,000 clones, 84% seen once. Material: peripheral blood. These receptors all come from a man aged 60 to 69 with COVID-19, enrolled during active disease. CDR3s leave out the opening cysteine and the closing phenylalanine or tryptophan. Each record gives: CDR3 length, V gene, CDR3 protein.

CDR3 length: 14
V gene: TRBV3-1/TRBV3-2
CDR3 protein: ASSPPGQGDAGELF

CDR3 length: 14
V gene: TRBV9
CDR3 protein: ASSERGQGAMDTQY

CDR3 length: 11
V gene: TRBV6-5
CDR3 protein: ASQHEGGHEQF

CDR3 length: 12
V gene: TRBV11-3
CDR3 protein: ASSQGHDNQPQH

CDR3 length: 14
V gene: TRBV9
CDR3 protein: ASSTRDREWNTEAF

CDR3 length: 14
V gene: TRBV7-6
CDR3 protein: ASSPFGGQQGNTIY

CDR3 length: 14
V gene: TRBV10-2
CDR3 protein: ASSTATGTGNYGYT

CDR3 length: 12
V gene: TRBV5-1
CDR3 protein: ASSAHDREETQY

CDR3 length: 13
V gene: TRBV19
CDR3 protein: ASSIDRQGGSPLH

CDR3 length: 13
V gene: TRBV5-4
CDR3 protein: ASSSGQGENSPLH

CDR3 length: 13
V gene: TRBV5-1
CDR3 protein: ASSVSRGAPAGYT

CDR3 length: 13
V gene: TRBV9
CDR3 protein: ASKQGQGHTGELF

CDR3 length: 13
V gene: TRBV2
CDR3 protein: ASSDLAAVTGELF

CDR3 length: 13
V gene: TRBV7-3
CDR3 protein: ASSPGGQGLDTQY

CDR3 length: 17
V gene: TRBV19
CDR3 protein: ASSKNKAGTGGIDTEAF

CDR3 length: 15
V gene: TRBV18
CDR3 protein: ASSPRGSTEGFEKLF

CDR3 length: 14
V gene: TRBV18
CDR3 protein: ASSTTGGGLNTEAF

CDR3 length: 14
V gene: TRBV24-1
CDR3 protein: ATSDPNPDGIYEQY

CDR3 length: 12
V gene: TRBV29-1
CDR3 protein: SVRQDRGDYGYT

CDR3 length: 8
V gene: TRBV29-1
CDR3 protein: SVYITEAF

CDR3 length: 13
V gene: TRBV7-9
CDR3 protein: ASSLGGGRTNEQF

CDR3 length: 11
V gene: TRBV12-3/TRBV12-4
CDR3 protein: ASSFPPGNTIY

CDR3 length: 10
V gene: TRBV5-1
CDR3 protein: ASSLEGGAQY

CDR3 length: 12
V gene: TRBV28
CDR3 protein: ASSARGAIYGYT

CDR3 length: 13
V gene: TRBV7-2
CDR3 protein: ASSLGGGEYYEQY

CDR3 length: 16
V gene: TRBV7-7
CDR3 protein: ASSLKCRDRGVCAEAF

CDR3 length: 11
V gene: TRBV11-1
CDR3 protein: ASSLMRGDTQY

CDR3 length: 12
V gene: TRBV7-2
CDR3 protein: ASSYQTGAETQY

CDR3 length: 13
V gene: TRBV28
CDR3 protein: ASSDGQGLPNGYT

CDR3 length: 14
V gene: TRBV29-1
CDR3 protein: SVDSLAGDLTDTQY

CDR3 length: 18
V gene: TRBV21-1
CDR3 protein: ASSKDKGGGGTHSGNTIY

CDR3 length: 13
V gene: TRBV27
CDR3 protein: ASSLEGREGQPQH

CDR3 length: 12
V gene: TRBV18
CDR3 protein: ASSPGQGKVEQY

CDR3 length: 15
V gene: TRBV19
CDR3 protein: ASSIDLPGQGRDTQY

CDR3 length: 12
V gene: TRBV3-1/TRBV3-2
CDR3 protein: ASSVQGVDTEAF

CDR3 length: 12
V gene: TRBV6-5
CDR3 protein: ASSQGQENEKLF

CDR3 length: 11
V gene: TRBV19
CDR3 protein: ASSSGLGQPQH

CDR3 length: 11
V gene: TRBV9
CDR3 protein: ASSAGTSDEQY

CDR3 length: 11
V gene: TRBV13
CDR3 protein: ATSTNRAREQY

CDR3 length: 13
V gene: TRBV7-3
CDR3 protein: ASSLEGSSGNTIY

CDR3 length: 12
V gene: TRBV7-9
CDR3 protein: ASSLDGRATEAF

CDR3 length: 13
V gene: TRBV5-1
CDR3 protein: ASSLGGASYNEQF

CDR3 length: 15
V gene: TRBV5-6
CDR3 protein: ASSLWVGTGGTDTQY

CDR3 length: 13
V gene: TRBV5-6
CDR3 protein: ASRPMTGLVSGYT

CDR3 length: 11
V gene: TRBV6-1
CDR3 protein: ASSEQVRNIQY

CDR3 length: 15
V gene: TRBV7-9
CDR3 protein: ASSLTSGSGSYNEQF

CDR3 length: 11
V gene: TRBV7-9
CDR3 protein: ASSATGGQPQH

CDR3 length: 14
V gene: TRBV5-6
CDR3 protein: ASSLTSGEYNSPLH

CDR3 length: 13
V gene: TRBV7-9
CDR3 protein: ASSLLGLAGGEQY

CDR3 length: 11
V gene: TRBV25-1
CDR3 protein: ASSSGQGVEQF

CDR3 length: 12
V gene: TRBV6-5
CDR3 protein: ASHAGQTNTEAF

CDR3 length: 13
V gene: TRBV28
CDR3 protein: ASSLGTHSNQPQH